The clone carrying this TCR beta chain has only a few counts. Its specificity is not known. The sample belongs to a study of identical twins. Only healthy Caucasians were enrolled as donors. The ends were cut back, 2 bases at V and 1 base at J, with 15 bases in the middle. The germline CDR1 and CDR2 sequences are MDHEN and SYDVKM. This CDR3 has 16 amino acids. MiXCR, run by TCRdb on the 5' RACE reads, gives a single entry per CDR3 protein. The sample records 500,000 or so distinct CDR3 sequences, 11% to 15% being singletons. Study-level points and caveats: Conclusions rested on cross-sectional statistics rather than following the same donors. Alpha sequences out of frame and shared by twins had excess low generation probability.

The same data also contributed to another study, on yellow fever vaccine responses in identical twins. As that report states: Reports say the vaccine T cell response in twins looked partly convergent and partly personalized.

The sample comprised CD4+ T cells sorted from blood. This receptor was taken from a woman aged 18-30 years in good health. The chain carries TRBV28 and TRBJ2-7; D is perhaps TRBD1 (7 bases). The CDR3 nucleotides read TGTGCCAGCAGTTTACCGGACAGGAGGGGGTCCTACGAGCAGTACTTC. Protein sequence: CASSLPDRRGSYEQYF.